The sample holds a few counts of the clone carrying this T cell receptor beta chain. Its antigen is undetermined. CDR1 and CDR2 from the germline V gene are MNHEY and SVGAGI. This CDR3 region has 16 residues. V shed 4 bases and J shed 1 base, with 15 bases lying between them. The sample comes from a study of cytomegalovirus exposure and HLA in healthy donors. 60 Vbeta and 13 Jbeta primers were used in PCR. Sequencing was performed with immunoSEQ multiplex PCR; in TCRdb, only in-frame clones are kept and a portion is missing. The repertoire includes 100,000 to 150,000 clones, roughly 81% of them detected once, and less than 1.1% sits in the top ten. Study-wide points: It was taken for granted in presence/absence analyses that sequencing depth across donors was roughly uniform.

This sequence was found in a woman in her twenties or thirties in good health and CMV-seronegative. The chain recombines TRBV6-5 with TRBJ2-3; no clear D gene. Sequencing was performed on PBMCs. In nucleotides, the CDR3 is TGTGCCAGCAGTTCCGCCGCTTGGGCTCGCACAGATACGCAGTATTTT. Translation gives CASSSAAWARTDTQYF.